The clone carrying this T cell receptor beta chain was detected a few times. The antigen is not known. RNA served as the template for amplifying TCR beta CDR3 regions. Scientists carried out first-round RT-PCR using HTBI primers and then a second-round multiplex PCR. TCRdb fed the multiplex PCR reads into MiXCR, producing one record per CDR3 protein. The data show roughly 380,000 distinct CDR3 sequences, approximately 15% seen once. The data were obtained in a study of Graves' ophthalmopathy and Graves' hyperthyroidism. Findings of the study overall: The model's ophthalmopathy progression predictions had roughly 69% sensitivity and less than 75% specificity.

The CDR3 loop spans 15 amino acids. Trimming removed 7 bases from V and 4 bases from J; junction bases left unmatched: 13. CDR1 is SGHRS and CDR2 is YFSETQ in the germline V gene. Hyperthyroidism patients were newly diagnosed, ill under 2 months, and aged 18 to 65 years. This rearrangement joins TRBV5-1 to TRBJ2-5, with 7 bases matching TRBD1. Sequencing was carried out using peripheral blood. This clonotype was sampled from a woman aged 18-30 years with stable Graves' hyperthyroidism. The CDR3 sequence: CASLRGLRERETQYF. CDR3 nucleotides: TGCGCCAGCCTGAGGGGGCTTCGAGAACGAGAGACCCAGTACTTC.